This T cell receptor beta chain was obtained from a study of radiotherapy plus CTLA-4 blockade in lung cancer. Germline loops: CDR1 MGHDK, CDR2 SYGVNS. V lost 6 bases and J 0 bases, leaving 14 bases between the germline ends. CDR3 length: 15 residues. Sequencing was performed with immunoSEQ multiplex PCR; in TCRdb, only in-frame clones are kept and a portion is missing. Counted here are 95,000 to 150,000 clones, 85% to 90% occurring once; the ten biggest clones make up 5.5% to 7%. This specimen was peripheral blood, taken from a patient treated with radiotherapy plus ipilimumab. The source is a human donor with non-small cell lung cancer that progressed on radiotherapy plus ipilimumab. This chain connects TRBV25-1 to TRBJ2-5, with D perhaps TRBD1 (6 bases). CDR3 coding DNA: TGTGCCAGCAGGAAACAGGGCCCGTACCAAGAGACCCAGTACTTC. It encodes CASRKQGPYQETQYF.